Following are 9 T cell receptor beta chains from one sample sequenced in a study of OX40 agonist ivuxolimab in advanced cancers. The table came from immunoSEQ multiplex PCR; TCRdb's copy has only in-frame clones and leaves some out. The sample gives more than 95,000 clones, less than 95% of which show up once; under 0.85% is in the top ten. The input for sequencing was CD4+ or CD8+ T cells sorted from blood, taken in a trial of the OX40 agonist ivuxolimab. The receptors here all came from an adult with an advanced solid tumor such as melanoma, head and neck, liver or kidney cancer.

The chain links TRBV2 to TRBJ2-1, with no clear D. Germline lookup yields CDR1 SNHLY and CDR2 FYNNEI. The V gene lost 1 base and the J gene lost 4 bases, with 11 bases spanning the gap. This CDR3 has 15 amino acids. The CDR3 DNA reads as TGTGCCAGCAGTGAAGGGTTAGAGCCTTACAATGAGCAGTTCTTC. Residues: CASSEGLEPYNEQFF.

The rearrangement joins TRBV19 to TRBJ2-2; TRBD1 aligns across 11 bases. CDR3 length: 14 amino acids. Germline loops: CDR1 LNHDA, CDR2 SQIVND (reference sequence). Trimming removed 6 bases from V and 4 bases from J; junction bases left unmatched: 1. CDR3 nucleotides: TGTGCCAGTAGCGGGACAGGGGGCACCGGGGAGCTGTTTTTT. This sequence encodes CASSGTGGTGELFF. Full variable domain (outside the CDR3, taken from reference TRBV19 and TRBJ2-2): DGGITQSPKYLFRKEGQNVTLSCEQNLNHDAMYWYRQDPGQGLRLIYYSQIVNDFQKGDIAEGYSVSREKKESFPLTVTSAQKNPTAFYLCASSGTGGTGELFFGEGSRLTVL.

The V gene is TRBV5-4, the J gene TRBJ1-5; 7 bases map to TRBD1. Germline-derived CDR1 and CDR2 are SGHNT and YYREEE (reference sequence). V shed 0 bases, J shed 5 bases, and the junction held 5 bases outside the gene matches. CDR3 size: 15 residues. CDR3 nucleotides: TGTGCCAGCAGCTTGGACAGGGGTCAAGATCAGCCCCAGCATTTT. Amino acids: CASSLDRGQDQPQHF.

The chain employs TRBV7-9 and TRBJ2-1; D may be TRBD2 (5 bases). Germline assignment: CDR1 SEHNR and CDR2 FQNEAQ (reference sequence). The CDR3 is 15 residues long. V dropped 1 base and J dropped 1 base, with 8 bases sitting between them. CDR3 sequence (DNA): TGTGCCAGCAGCTTAGGGACGGGGTCCTACAATGAGCAGTTCTTC. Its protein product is CASSLGTGSYNEQFF.

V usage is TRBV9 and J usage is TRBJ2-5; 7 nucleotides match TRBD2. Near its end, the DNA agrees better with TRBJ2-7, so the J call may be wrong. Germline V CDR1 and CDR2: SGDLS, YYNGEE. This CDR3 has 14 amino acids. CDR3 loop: CASSVSGFENEQYF. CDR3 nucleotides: TGTGCCAGCAGCGTTAGCGGGTTCGAGAACGAGCAGTACTTC.

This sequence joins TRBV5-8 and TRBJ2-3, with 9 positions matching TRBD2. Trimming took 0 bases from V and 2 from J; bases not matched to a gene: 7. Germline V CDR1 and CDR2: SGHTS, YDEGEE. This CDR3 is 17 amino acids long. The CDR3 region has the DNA TGTGCCAGCAGCTTGGGTTTAGCGGGAGCGATCACAGATACGCAGTATTTT. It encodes CASSLGLAGAITDTQYF.

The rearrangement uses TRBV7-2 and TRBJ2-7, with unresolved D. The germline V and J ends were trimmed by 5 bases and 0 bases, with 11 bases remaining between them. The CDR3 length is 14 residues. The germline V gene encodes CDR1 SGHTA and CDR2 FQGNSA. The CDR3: CASSPLMNSYEQYF. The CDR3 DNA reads TGTGCCAGCAGCCCCCTAATGAACTCCTACGAGCAGTACTTC.

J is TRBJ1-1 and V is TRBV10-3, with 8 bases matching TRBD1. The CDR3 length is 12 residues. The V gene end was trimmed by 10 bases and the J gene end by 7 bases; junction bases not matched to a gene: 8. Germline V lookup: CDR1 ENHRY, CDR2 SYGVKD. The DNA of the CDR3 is TGTGCCAGTCAGACAGGGGCAAATGAAGCTTTCTTT. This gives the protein CASQTGANEAFF.

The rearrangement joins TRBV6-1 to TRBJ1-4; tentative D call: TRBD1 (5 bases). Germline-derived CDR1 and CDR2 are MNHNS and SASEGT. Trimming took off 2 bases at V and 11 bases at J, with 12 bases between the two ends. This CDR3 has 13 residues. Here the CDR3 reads CASSETGPGKLFF. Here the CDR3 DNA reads TGTGCCAGCAGTGAAACGGGGCCAGGGAAACTGTTTTTT.